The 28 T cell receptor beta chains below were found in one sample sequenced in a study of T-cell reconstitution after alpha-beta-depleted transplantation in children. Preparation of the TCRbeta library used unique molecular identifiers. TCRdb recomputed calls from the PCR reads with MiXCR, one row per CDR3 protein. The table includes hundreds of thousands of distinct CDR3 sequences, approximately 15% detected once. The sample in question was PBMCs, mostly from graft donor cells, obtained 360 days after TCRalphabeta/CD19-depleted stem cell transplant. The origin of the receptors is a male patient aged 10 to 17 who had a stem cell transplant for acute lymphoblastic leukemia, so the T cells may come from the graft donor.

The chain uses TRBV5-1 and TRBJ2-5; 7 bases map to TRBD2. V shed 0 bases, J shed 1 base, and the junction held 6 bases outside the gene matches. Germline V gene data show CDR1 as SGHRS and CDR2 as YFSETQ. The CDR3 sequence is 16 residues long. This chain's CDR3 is CASSLGGGLGQETQYF. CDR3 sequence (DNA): TGCGCCAGCAGCTTGGGCGGGGGTCTGGGCCAAGAGACCCAGTACTTC.

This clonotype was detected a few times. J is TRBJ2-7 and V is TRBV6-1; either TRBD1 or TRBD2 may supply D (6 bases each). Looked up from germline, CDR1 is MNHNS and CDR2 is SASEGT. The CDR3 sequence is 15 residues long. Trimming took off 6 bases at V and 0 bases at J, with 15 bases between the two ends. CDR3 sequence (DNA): TGTGCCAGCAGATCCGACGGGGGCGGCTCCTACGAGCAGTACTTC. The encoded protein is CASRSDGGGSYEQYF.

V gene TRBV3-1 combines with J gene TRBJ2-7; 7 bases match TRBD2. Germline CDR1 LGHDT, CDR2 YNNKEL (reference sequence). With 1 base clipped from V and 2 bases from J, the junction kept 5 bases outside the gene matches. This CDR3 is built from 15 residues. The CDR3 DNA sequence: TGTGCCAGCAGCCAAGCGAGCGGGAAGACCTACGAGCAGTACTTC. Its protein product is CASSQASGKTYEQYF.

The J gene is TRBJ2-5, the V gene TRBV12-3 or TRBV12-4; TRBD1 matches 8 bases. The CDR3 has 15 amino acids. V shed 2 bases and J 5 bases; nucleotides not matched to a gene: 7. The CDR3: CASSLRTGMIETQYF. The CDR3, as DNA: TGTGCCAGCAGTTTAAGGACAGGGATGATTGAGACCCAGTACTTC.

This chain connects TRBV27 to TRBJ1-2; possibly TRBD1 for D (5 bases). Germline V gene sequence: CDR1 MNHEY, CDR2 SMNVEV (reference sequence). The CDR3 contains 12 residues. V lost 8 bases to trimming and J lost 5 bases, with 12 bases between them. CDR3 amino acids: CASRGLGYGYTF. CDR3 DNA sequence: TGTGCCAGCCGGGGCCTTGGGTATGGCTACACCTTC.

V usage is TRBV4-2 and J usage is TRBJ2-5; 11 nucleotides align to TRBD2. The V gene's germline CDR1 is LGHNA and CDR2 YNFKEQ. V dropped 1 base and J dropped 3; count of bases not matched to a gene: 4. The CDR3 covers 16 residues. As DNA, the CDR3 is TGTGCCAGCAGCCAAGTCGGGACTAGCGGAAAAGAGACCCAGTACTTC. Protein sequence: CASSQVGTSGKETQYF.

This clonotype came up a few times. DNA of the CDR3: TGCGCCAGCAGCTTGGAGAGTTCTGGCGTAGCAGATACGCAGTATTTT. Protein sequence: CASSLESSGVADTQYF. The genes are TRBV5-1 and TRBJ2-3; D gene ambiguous. This CDR3 is built from 16 residues. Trimming left V 0 bases short and J 4 bases short, with 15 bases between. From germline, CDR1 is SGHRS and CDR2 YFSETQ.

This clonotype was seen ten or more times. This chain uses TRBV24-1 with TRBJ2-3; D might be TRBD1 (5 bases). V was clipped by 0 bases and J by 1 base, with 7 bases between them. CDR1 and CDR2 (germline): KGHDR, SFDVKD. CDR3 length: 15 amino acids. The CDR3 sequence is CATSDLQGGTDTQYF. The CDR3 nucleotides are TGTGCCACCAGTGATTTGCAAGGGGGCACAGATACGCAGTATTTT.

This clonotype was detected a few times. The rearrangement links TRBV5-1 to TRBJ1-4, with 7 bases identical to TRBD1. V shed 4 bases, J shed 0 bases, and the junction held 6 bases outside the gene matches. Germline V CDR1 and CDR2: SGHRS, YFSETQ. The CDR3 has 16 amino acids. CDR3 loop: CASSQTGISTNEKLFF. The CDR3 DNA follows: TGCGCCAGCAGCCAGACAGGGATATCAACTAATGAAAAACTGTTTTTT.

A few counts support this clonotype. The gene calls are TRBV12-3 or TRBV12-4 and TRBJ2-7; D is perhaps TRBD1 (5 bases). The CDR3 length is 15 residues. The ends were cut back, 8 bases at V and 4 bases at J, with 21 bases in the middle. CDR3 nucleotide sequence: TGTGCCAGCTCGTCCGGGCCCACAGGCCGGTACGAGCAGTACTTC. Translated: CASSSGPTGRYEQYF.

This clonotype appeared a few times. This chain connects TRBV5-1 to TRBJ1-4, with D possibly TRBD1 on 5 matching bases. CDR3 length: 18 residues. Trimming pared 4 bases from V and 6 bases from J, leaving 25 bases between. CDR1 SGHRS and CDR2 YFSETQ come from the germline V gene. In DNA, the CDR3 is TGCGCCAGCAGCCCCGAGGGACGGGGCAGGGTTGGTGATGAAAAACTGTTTTTT. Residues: CASSPEGRGRVGDEKLFF.

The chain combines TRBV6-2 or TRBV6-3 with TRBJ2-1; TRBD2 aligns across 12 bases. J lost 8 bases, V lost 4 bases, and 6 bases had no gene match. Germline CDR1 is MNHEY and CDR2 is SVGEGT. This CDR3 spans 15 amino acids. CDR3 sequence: CASSSLRTSGDEQFF. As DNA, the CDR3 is TGTGCCAGCAGTTCACTACGGACTAGCGGGGATGAGCAGTTCTTC.

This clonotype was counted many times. CDR3 nucleotides: TGCGCCAGCAGCCCAACAGGGTCTGGGGCCAACGTCCTGACTTTC. Amino acid sequence: CASSPTGSGANVLTF. The gene calls are TRBV5-1 and TRBJ2-6; TRBD1 is a possible D gene (6 bases). The CDR3 totals 15 residues. Germline V CDR1 and CDR2: SGHRS, YFSETQ. Between the trimmed V and J ends, which lost 4 bases and 1 base, there was a span of 9 bases.

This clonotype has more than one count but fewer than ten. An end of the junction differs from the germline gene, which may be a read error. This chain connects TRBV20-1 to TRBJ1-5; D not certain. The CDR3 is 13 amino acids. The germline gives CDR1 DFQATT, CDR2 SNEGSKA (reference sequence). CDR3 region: CSAGENSNQPQHF. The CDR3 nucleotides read TGCAGTGCTGGAGAGAATAGCAATCAGCCCCAGCATTTT.

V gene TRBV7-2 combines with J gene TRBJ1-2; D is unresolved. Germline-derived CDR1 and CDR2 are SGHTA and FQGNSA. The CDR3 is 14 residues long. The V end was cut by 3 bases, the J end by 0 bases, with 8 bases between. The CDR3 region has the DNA TGTGCCAGCAGCTTTCCAGTTTCTAACTATGGCTACACCTTC. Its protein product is CASSFPVSNYGYTF.

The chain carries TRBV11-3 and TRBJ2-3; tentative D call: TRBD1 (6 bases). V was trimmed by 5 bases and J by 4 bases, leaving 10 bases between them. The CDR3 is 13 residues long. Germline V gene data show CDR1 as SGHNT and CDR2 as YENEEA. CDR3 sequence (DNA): TGTGCCAGCAGCAAGACAGGTCCAGATACGCAGTATTTT. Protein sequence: CASSKTGPDTQYF.

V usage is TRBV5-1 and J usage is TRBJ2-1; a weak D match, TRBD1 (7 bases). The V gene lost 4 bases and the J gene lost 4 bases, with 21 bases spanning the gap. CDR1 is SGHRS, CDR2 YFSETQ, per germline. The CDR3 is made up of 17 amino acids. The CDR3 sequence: CASSTARPGGNYNEQFF. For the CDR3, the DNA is TGCGCCAGCAGCACCGCCCGACCAGGGGGGAATTACAATGAGCAGTTCTTC.

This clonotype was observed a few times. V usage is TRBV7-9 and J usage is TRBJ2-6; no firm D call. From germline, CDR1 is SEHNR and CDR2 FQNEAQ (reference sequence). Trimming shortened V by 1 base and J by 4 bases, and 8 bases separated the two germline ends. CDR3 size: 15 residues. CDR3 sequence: CASSLGVTGANVLTF. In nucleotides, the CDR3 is TGTGCCAGCAGCTTAGGAGTAACGGGGGCCAACGTCCTGACTTTC.

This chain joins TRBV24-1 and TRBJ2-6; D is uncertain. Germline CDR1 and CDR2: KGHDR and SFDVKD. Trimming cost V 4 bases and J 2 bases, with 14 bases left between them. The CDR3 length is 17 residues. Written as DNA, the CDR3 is TGTGCCACCAGTGACCCGCTCCTCCCACCTGGGGCCAACGTCCTGACTTTC. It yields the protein CATSDPLLPPGANVLTF.

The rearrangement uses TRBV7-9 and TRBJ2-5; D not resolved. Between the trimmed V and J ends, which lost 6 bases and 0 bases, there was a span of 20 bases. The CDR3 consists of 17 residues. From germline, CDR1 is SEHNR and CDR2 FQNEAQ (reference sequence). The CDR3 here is CASSPTPDSPYQETQYF. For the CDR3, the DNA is TGTGCCAGCAGTCCCACGCCAGACTCTCCGTACCAAGAGACCCAGTACTTC. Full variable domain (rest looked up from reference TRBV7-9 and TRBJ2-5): DTGVSQNPRHKITKRGQNVTFRCDPISEHNRLYWYRQTLGQGPEFLTYFQNEAQLEKSRLLSDRFSAERPKGSFSTLEIQRTEQGDSAMYLCASSPTPDSPYQETQYFGPGTRLLVL.

CDR3 residues: CASSQGPKTGEQYF. The CDR3 nucleotides are TGCGCCAGCAGCCAAGGCCCCAAGACTGGCGAGCAGTACTTC. The V and J genes are TRBV4-1 and TRBJ2-7; the D is unclear. Germline loops: CDR1 MGHRA, CDR2 YSYEKL. The CDR3 has 14 residues. V was cut by 1 base and J by 6 bases, with 13 bases left in between.

DNA for the CDR3: TGTGCCAGCAGGCGAAGGGCACAGGGGCGCAATTCACCCCTCCACTTT. Protein product: CASRRRAQGRNSPLHF. This chain connects TRBV27 to TRBJ1-6; 7 nucleotides line up with TRBD1. V lost 6 bases, J lost 7 bases, and 12 bases stayed unmatched. The V gene's germline CDR1 is MNHEY and CDR2 SMNVEV (reference sequence). CDR3 length equals 16 residues.

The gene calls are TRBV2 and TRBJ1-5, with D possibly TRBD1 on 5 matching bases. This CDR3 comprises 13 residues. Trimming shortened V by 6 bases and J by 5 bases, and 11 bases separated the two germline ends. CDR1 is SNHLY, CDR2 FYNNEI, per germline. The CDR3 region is CASSDEGHQPQHF. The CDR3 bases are TGTGCCAGCAGCGACGAGGGGCATCAGCCCCAGCATTTT.

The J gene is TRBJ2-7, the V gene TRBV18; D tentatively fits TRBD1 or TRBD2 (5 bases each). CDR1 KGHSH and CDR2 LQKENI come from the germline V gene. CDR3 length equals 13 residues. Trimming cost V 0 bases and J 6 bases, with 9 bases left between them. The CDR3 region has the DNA TGTGCCAGCTCACCACCGGGGGTCATCGAGCAGTACTTC. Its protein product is CASSPPGVIEQYF. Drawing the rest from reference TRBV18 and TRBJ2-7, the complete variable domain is NAGVMQNPRHLVRRRGQEARLRCSPMKGHSHVYWYRQLPEEGLKFMVYLQKENIIDESGMPKERFSAEFPKEGPSILRIQQVVRGDSAAYFCASSPPGVIEQYFGPGTRLTVT.

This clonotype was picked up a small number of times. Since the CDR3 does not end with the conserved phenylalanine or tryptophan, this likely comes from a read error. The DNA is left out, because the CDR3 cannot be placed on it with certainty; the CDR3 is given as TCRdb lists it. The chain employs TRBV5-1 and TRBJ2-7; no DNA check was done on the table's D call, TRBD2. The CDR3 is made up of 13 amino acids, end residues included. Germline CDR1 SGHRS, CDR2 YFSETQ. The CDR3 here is CASSFRRREHLSS.

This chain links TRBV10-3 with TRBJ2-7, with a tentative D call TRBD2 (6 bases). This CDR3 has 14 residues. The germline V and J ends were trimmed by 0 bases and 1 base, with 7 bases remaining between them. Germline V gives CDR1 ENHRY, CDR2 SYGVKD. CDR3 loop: CAISESAGSYEQYF. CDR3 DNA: TGTGCCATCAGTGAGTCTGCGGGATCCTACGAGCAGTACTTC.

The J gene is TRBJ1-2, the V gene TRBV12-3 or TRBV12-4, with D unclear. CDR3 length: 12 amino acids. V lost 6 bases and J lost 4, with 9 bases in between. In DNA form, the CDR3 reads TGTGCCAGCAGGCGATACAGCTATGGCTACACCTTC. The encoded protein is CASRRYSYGYTF.

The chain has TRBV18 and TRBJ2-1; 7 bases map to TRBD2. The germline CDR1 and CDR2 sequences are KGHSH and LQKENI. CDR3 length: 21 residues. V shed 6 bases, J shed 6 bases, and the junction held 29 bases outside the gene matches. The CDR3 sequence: CASSEGLAEDYYTVASNEQFF. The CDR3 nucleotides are TGTGCCAGCTCTGAGGGCCTAGCGGAGGATTACTACACGGTTGCCTCCAATGAGCAGTTCTTC.